This T cell receptor beta chain was sequenced during a study of blood T cell repertoires in COVID-19. About the research overall: Whether acute or convalescent, the COVID-19 samples came from the United States, Italy and Spain. Sources were T cells, B-cell-depleted T cells, or PBMCs; the material itself was cDNA or gDNA.

Original methodology: For nucleated cells, counts were estimated from reference gene primer amplification. Sequenced by immunoSEQ multiplex PCR; TCRdb stores in-frame clones only, minus some. The V and J calls and the clone size are those of that table, but D and trimming were determined from the DNA. The sample has about 200,000 clones, approximately 80% seen once. The CDR3 length is 13 residues. V lost 5 bases and J lost 4, with 12 bases in between. Per germline, CDR1 SGHAT and CDR2 FQDESV (reference sequence). Material: peripheral blood. The receptor was derived from a woman of 80 years or more with acute or convalescent COVID-19. The chain joins TRBV11-1 to TRBJ2-7, with a tentative D call TRBD2 (5 bases). As DNA, the CDR3 is TGTGCCAGCAGCCCCTCGACTACGTACGAGCAGTACTTC. Translating it yields CASSPSTTYEQYF.